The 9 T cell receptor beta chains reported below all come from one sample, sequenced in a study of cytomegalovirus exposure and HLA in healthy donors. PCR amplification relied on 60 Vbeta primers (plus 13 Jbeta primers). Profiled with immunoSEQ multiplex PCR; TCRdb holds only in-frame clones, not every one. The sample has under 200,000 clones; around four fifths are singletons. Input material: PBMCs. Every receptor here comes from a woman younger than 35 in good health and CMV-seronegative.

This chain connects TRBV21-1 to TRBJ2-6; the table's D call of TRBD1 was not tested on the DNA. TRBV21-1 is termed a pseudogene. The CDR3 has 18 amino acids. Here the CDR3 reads CASSKANQGAPGANVLTF. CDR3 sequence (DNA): TGTGCCAGCAGCAAAGCGAATCAGGGGGCGCCTGGGGCCAACGTCCTGACTTTC.

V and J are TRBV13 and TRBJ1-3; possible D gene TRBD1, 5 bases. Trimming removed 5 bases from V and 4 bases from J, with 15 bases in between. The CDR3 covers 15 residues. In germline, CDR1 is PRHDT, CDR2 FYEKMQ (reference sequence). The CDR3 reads CASSPSDTGGNTIYF. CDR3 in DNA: TGTGCCAGCAGCCCTTCGGACACCGGCGGAAACACCATATATTTT.

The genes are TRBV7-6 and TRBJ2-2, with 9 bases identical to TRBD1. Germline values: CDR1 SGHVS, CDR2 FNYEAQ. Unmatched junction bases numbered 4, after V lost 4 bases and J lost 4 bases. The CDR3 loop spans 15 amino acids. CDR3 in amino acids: CASSSRTGVTGELFF. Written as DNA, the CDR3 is TGTGCCAGCAGCTCGAGGACAGGGGTCACCGGGGAGCTGTTTTTT.

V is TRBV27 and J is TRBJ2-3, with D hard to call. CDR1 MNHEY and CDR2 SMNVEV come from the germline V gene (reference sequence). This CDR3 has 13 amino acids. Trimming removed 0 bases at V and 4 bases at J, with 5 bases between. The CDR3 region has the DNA TGTGCCAGCAGTTTATCCAGCGCAGATACGCAGTATTTT. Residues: CASSLSSADTQYF.

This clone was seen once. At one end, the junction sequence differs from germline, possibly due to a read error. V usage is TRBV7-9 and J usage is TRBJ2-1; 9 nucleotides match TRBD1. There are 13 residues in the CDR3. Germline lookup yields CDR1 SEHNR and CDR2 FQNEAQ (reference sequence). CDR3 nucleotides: TGTTCCAGCCGACAGGGGGGTGGCGATGAGCAGTTCTTC. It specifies CSSRQGGGDEQFF.

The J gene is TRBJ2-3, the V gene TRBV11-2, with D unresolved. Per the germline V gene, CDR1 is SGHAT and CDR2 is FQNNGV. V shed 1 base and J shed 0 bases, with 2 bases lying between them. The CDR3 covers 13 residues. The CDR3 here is CASSLASTDTQYF. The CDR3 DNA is TGTGCCAGCAGCTTAGCGAGCACAGATACGCAGTATTTT.

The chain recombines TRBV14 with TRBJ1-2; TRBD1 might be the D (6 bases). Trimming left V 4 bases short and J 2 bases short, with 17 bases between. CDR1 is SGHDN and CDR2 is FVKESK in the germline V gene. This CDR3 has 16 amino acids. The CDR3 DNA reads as TGTGCCAGCAGCCTAGGACTTACAGGGACCAACTATGGCTACACCTTC. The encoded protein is CASSLGLTGTNYGYTF.

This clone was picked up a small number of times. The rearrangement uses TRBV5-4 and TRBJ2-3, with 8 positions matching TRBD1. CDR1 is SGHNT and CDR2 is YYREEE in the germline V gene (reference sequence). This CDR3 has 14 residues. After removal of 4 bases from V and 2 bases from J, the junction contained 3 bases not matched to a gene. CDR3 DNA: TGTGCCAGCAGCGGACAGGGTAACACAGATACGCAGTATTTT. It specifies CASSGQGNTDTQYF.

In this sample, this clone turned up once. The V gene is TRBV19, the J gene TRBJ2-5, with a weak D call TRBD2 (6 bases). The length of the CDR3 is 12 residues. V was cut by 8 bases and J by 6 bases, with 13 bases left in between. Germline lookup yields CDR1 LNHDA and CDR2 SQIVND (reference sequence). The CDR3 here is CASQGGGKTQYF. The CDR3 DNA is TGTGCCAGTCAGGGTGGGGGGAAGACCCAGTACTTC.